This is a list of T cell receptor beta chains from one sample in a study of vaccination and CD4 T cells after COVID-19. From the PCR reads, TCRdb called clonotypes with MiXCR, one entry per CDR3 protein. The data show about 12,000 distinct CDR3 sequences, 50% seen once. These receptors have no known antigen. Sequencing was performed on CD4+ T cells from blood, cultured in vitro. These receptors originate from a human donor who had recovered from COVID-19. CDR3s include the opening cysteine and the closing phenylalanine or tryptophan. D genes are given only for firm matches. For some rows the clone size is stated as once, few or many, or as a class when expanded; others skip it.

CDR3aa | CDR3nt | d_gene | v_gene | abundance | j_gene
CSAEGQETQYF | TGCAGTGCTGAGGGCCAGGAGACCCAGTACTTC | NA | TRBV20-1 | NA | TRBJ2-5
CASSRTRDTGELFF | TGTGCCAGCAGCCGAACGAGGGACACCGGGGAGCTGTTTTTT | NA | TRBV7-2 | few | TRBJ2-2
CASSRSLTDTQYF | TGTGCCAGCAGCCGGTCGCTCACAGATACGCAGTATTTT | NA | TRBV5-6 | NA | TRBJ2-3
CASRESSGNTIYF | TGTGCCAGCAGAGAAAGCTCTGGAAACACCATATATTTT | NA | TRBV6-2/TRBV6-3 | NA | TRBJ1-3
CSARGTSGSSYEQYF | TGCAGTGCTAGAGGGACTAGCGGGAGCTCCTACGAGCAGTACTTC | TRBD2 | TRBV20-1 | few | TRBJ2-7
CASSARQRSTDTQYF | TGTGCCAGCAGCGCGAGACAGAGATCGACAGATACGCAGTATTTT | NA | TRBV7-2 | NA | TRBJ2-3
CASSYGGTGGSYNEQFF | TGTGCCAGCAGTTACGGTGGGACAGGTGGCTCCTACAATGAGCAGTTCTTC | TRBD1 | TRBV6-5 | NA | TRBJ2-1
CASSYWGNQPQHF | TGTGCCAGCAGTTACTGGGGCAATCAGCCCCAGCATTTT | NA | TRBV6-2/TRBV6-3 | few | TRBJ1-5
CASSPTTGSSYNEQFF | TGTGCCAGCAGCCCGACGACAGGCAGCTCCTACAATGAGCAGTTCTTC | NA | TRBV7-8 | NA | TRBJ2-1
CSALYGGAYEQYF | TGCAGTGCCCTATATGGAGGGGCCTACGAGCAGTACTTC | NA | TRBV20-1 | NA | TRBJ2-7
CASSVLRPLGWGTGELFF | TGTGCCAGTAGTGTCCTACGTCCCCTAGGCTGGGGCACCGGGGAGCTGTTTTTT | NA | TRBV19 | NA | TRBJ2-2
CSARDFSGGASQPQHF | TGCAGTGCTAGAGATTTTTCAGGGGGAGCGAGTCAGCCCCAGCATTTT | TRBD1 | TRBV20-1 | few | TRBJ1-5
CAISETGGSGANVLTF | TGTGCCATCAGTGAGACAGGGGGCTCTGGGGCCAACGTCCTGACTTTC | TRBD1 | TRBV10-3 | once | TRBJ2-6
CASSEGRDTEAFF | TGTGCCAGCAGTGAGGGGAGGGACACTGAAGCTTTCTTT | NA | TRBV6-4 | few | TRBJ1-1
CASSSEDGNEQFF | TGTGCCAGCAGTTCTGAGGATGGGAATGAGCAGTTCTTC | NA | TRBV2 | NA | TRBJ2-1
CASSKDRGYGYTF | TGTGCCAGCAGCAAAGACAGGGGCTATGGCTACACCTTC | TRBD1 | TRBV5-6 | few | TRBJ1-2
CSARGREETQYF | TGCAGTGCTAGAGGACGGGAAGAGACCCAGTACTTC | NA | TRBV20-1 | NA | TRBJ2-5
CASRATGIYGYTF | TGTGCCAGCAGGGCTACAGGCATCTATGGCTACACCTTC | NA | TRBV6-1 | few | TRBJ1-2
CASSQGREIYEQYF | TGCGCCAGCAGCCAAGGCAGGGAAATATACGAGCAGTACTTC | NA | TRBV4-3 | NA | TRBJ2-7
CATSDPGQGVYEQYF | TGTGCCACCAGTGACCCGGGACAGGGGGTGTACGAGCAGTACTTC | TRBD1 | TRBV24-1 | NA | TRBJ2-7
CASSQLAGVSNQPQHF | TGTGCCAGCAGCCAACTCGCAGGGGTTAGCAATCAGCCCCAGCATTTT | NA | TRBV6-1 | once | TRBJ1-5
CASSRDLEGGNEQFF | TGTGCCAGCAGCCGGGACTTAGAGGGGGGCAATGAGCAGTTCTTC | NA | TRBV7-3 | NA | TRBJ2-1
CTSSVGTGDTQYF | TGTACCAGCAGTGTGGGGACAGGGGATACGCAGTATTTT | TRBD1 | TRBV2 | NA | TRBJ2-3
CASHSSGGSTGELFF | TGTGCCAGCCATAGTTCGGGAGGGAGCACCGGGGAGCTGTTTTTT | TRBD2 | TRBV12-3/TRBV12-4 | NA | TRBJ2-2
CASSLERDSISYEQYF | TGTGCCAGCAGTTTAGAGCGGGACAGCATCTCCTACGAGCAGTACTTC | NA | TRBV12-3/TRBV12-4 | few | TRBJ2-7
CAWSVRGRDQPQHF | TGTGCCTGGAGTGTACGGGGGAGAGATCAGCCCCAGCATTTT | NA | TRBV30 | NA | TRBJ1-5
CSATDRTNTGELFF | TGCAGTGCGACCGACAGGACCAACACCGGGGAGCTGTTTTTT | NA | TRBV20-1 | few | TRBJ2-2
CASSLYPPFETQYF | TGTGCCAGCAGCTTATATCCCCCGTTCGAGACCCAGTACTTC | NA | TRBV7-3 | NA | TRBJ2-5
CASSVETGNKAFF | TGTGCCAGCAGTGTTGAGACAGGCAATAAAGCTTTCTTT | NA | TRBV6-4 | NA | TRBJ1-1
CASSILAGTKDTEAFF | TGTGCCAGTAGTATTTTAGCGGGGACAAAAGACACTGAAGCTTTCTTT | NA | TRBV19 | NA | TRBJ1-1
CASREGLALSSYNEQFF | TGCGCCAGCAGGGAGGGGCTAGCGTTGAGCTCCTACAATGAGCAGTTCTTC | NA | TRBV5-1 | NA | TRBJ2-1
CSAWTSGSSYNEQFF | TGCAGTGCTTGGACTAGCGGGAGCTCCTACAATGAGCAGTTCTTC | TRBD2 | TRBV20-1 | NA | TRBJ2-1
CASSIGDRNTF | TGTGCCAGTAGTATAGGGGATAGAAACACCTTC | NA | TRBV19 | NA | TRBJ1-2
CASSFSGVGTEAFF | TGTGCCAGCAGTTTTTCGGGGGTAGGTACTGAAGCTTTCTTT | NA | TRBV28 | NA | TRBJ1-1
CSANHRDSWNSPLHF | TGCAGTGCCAACCATCGGGACAGTTGGAATTCACCCCTCCACTTT | TRBD1 | TRBV20-1 | few | TRBJ1-6
CASRIWGQPQHF | TGTGCCAGTAGGATTTGGGGTCAGCCCCAGCATTTT | NA | TRBV19 | NA | TRBJ1-5
CSARRSVGRGLNQPQHF | TGCAGTGCTAGAAGGAGTGTAGGCAGGGGCCTTAATCAGCCCCAGCATTTT | NA | TRBV20-1 | few | TRBJ1-5
CASSLSRGQETQYF | TGTGCCAGCAGCTTATCCAGGGGACAAGAGACCCAGTACTTC | NA | TRBV7-2 | few | TRBJ2-5
CASNPGGYTEAFF | TGTGCCAGCAATCCCGGGGGATACACTGAAGCTTTCTTT | NA | TRBV12-3/TRBV12-4 | NA | TRBJ1-1
CASSPMTSGTDTQYF | TGTGCCAGCAGTCCGATGACTAGCGGCACAGATACGCAGTATTTT | TRBD2 | TRBV6-2/TRBV6-3 | few | TRBJ2-3
CASSYLGQFYSNQPQHF | TGTGCCAGCAGTTACCTAGGACAGTTCTATAGCAATCAGCCCCAGCATTTT | NA | TRBV6-5 | few | TRBJ1-5
CASSPGQGARYTQYF | TGTGCCAGCAGCCCGGGACAGGGGGCGCGATATACGCAGTATTTT | TRBD1 | TRBV6-1 | few | TRBJ2-3
CASSLNMGRPYEQYF | TGTGCCAGCAGCTTAAACATGGGGCGTCCCTACGAGCAGTACTTC | NA | TRBV7-8 | NA | TRBJ2-7
CASSEGQGYGYTF | TGTGCCAGCAGCGAGGGACAGGGCTATGGCTACACCTTC | TRBD1 | TRBV11-2 | NA | TRBJ1-2
CSARPGGEKLFF | TGCAGTGCTAGACCGGGGGGTGAAAAACTGTTTTTT | NA | TRBV20-1 | few | TRBJ1-4
CASSLSISRYGYTF | TGTGCCAGCAGTTTGTCCATAAGTCGCTATGGCTACACCTTC | NA | TRBV28 | NA | TRBJ1-2
CASSFATSGGGYEQFF | TGTGCCAGCAGCTTCGCAACTAGCGGGGGAGGGTATGAGCAGTTCTTC | TRBD2 | TRBV6-1 | few | TRBJ2-1
CASGRSFSGANVLTF | TGTGCCAGTGGCAGATCGTTCTCTGGGGCCAACGTCCTGACTTTC | NA | TRBV30 | NA | TRBJ2-6
CASSPQGASGINEQYF | TGTGCCAGCAGCCCGCAAGGTGCTAGCGGGATCAACGAGCAGTACTTC | TRBD2 | TRBV7-2 | NA | TRBJ2-7
CASSSFPPGSENGYTF | TGTGCCAGCAGTTCTTTCCCTCCGGGAAGTGAGAATGGCTACACCTTC | NA | TRBV11-2 | NA | TRBJ1-2
CATSPGQSSYNEQFF | TGTGCCACCTCTCCGGGACAGAGCTCCTACAATGAGCAGTTCTTC | TRBD1 | TRBV19 | NA | TRBJ2-1
CASSQGGGRTEAFF | TGTGCCAGCAGCCAAGGGGGCGGGCGCACTGAAGCTTTCTTT | TRBD1 | TRBV7-9 | NA | TRBJ1-1